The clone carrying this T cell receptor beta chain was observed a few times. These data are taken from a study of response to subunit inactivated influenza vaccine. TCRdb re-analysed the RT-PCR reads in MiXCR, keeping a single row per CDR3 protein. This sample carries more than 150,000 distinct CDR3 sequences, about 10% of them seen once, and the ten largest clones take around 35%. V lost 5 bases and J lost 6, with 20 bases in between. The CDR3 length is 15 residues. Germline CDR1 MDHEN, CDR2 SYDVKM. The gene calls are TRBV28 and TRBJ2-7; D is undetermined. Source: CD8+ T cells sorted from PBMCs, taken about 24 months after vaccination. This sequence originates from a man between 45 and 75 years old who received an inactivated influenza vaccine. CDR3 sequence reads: CASSILNQGISEQYF. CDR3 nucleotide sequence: TGTGCCAGCAGTATCCTAAACCAAGGTATCAGCGAGCAGTACTTC.